This T cell receptor (beta chain) is drawn from a study of OX40 agonist ivuxolimab in advanced cancers. Turning to the study itself: Those enrolled were roughly 85% male, with a mean age of around 60 years and ages from roughly 20 to 85. Study observations and caveats: Relative to CD4+ cells, CD8+ T cells on average had more expanded clones.

Comments on this clone: Its antigen is still unknown. Other nucleotide sequences from this sample produce the same CDR3.

Repertoires were generated with immunoSEQ multiplex PCR, while TCRdb's copy carries only in-frame clones and drops some. The sample yields almost 50,000 clones, 84% seen once. The CDR3 has 15 amino acids. Germline assignment: CDR1 SGHTA and CDR2 FQGNSA. The V gene lost 1 base and the J gene lost 1 base, with 8 bases spanning the gap. If patients had autoimmune disease history or systemic immunosuppression, they were excluded. The chain employs TRBV7-2 and TRBJ1-3; no reliable D call. This material consisted of CD4+ or CD8+ T cells sorted from blood, taken in a trial of the OX40 agonist ivuxolimab. The TCR comes from an adult with an advanced solid tumor such as melanoma, head and neck, liver or kidney cancer. The CDR3: CASSLVGGSGNTIYF. As DNA, the CDR3 is TGTGCCAGCAGCTTAGTTGGTGGTTCTGGAAACACCATATATTTT.